Below, 17 T cell receptor beta chains from the same sample are listed, as sequenced in a study of a mutant IDH1 vaccine in newly diagnosed glioma. Using immunoSEQ multiplex PCR, the repertoire was profiled, and TCRdb retains in-frame clones only, with some absent. The sample has tens of thousands of clones; 85% to 95% are singletons. Time point here: week 35, safety follow-up. The study gave 300 ug of mutant IDH1 20-mer peptide per vaccine dose, with topical imiquimod. These TCRs are of unknown antigen specificity. Sequences were derived from PBMCs, sampled from a glioma patient whose treatment included an IDH1 peptide vaccine. The origin of the receptors is a man aged 45-60 years with glioma.

V is TRBV7-2 and J is TRBJ1-2; D may be TRBD1 (5 bases). V gave up 4 bases and J gave up 3 bases, with 9 bases separating them. The CDR3 is 13 amino acids. CDR1 and CDR2 (germline): SGHTA, FQGNSA. CDR3 in amino acids: CASSYRSYYGYTF. The CDR3 DNA follows: TGTGCCAGCAGCTACAGGAGTTACTATGGCTACACCTTC. The variable domain in full, completed from reference TRBV7-2 and TRBJ1-2, reads GAGVSQSPSNKVTEKGKDVELRCDPISGHTALYWYRQSLGQGLEFLIYFQGNSAPDKSGLPSDRFSAERTGGSVSTLTIQRTQQEDSAVYLCASSYRSYYGYTFGSGTRLTVV.

The rearrangement links TRBV14 to TRBJ2-1; D not certain. Germline assignment: CDR1 SGHDN and CDR2 FVKESK. V was shortened by 1 base and J by 6 bases, with 7 bases between the two germline ends. The CDR3 has 13 amino acids. CDR3 sequence: CASSQVPGNEQFF. Written as DNA, the CDR3 is TGTGCCAGCAGCCAAGTTCCCGGCAATGAGCAGTTCTTC.

V usage is TRBV9 and J usage is TRBJ1-1; weak D call: TRBD1 (6 bases). CDR1 SGDLS and CDR2 YYNGEE come from the germline V gene. The CDR3 sequence is 15 residues long. Trimming took off 3 bases at V and 1 base at J, with 13 bases between the two ends. CDR3 in DNA: TGTGCCAGCAGCGCCCAACAGGGCGGGAACACTGAAGCTTTCTTT. This translates into CASSAQQGGNTEAFF.

In nucleotides, the CDR3 is TGCGCCAGCAGCCAAGGCAGCCAAGAGACCCAGTACTTC. It yields the protein CASSQGSQETQYF. The chain uses TRBV4-1 and TRBJ2-5; D gene ambiguous. Germline V gene lookup returns CDR1 MGHRA and CDR2 YSYEKL. The CDR3 covers 13 residues. V was pared by 1 base and J by 1 base, with 4 bases between.

V is TRBV5-4 and J is TRBJ1-6; the D is unclear. Trimming shortened V by 6 bases and J by 6 bases, and 16 bases separated the two germline ends. The length of the CDR3 is 15 residues. Germline V gene lookup returns CDR1 SGHNT and CDR2 YYREEE (reference sequence). The CDR3 here is CASNNGRLRNSPLHF. CDR3 bases: TGTGCCAGCAACAACGGACGACTTCGTAATTCACCCCTCCACTTT.

V usage is TRBV18 and J usage is TRBJ2-2; no reliable D call. The CDR3 length is 15 residues. Per germline, CDR1 KGHSH and CDR2 LQKENI. Trimming took 3 bases from V and 0 from J, leaving 8 bases between them. The CDR3 loop is CASSPRESNTGELFF. CDR3 bases: TGTGCCAGCTCACCGCGCGAGTCGAACACCGGGGAGCTGTTTTTT.

This sequence joins TRBV5-1 and TRBJ2-5; tentative D call: TRBD2 (6 bases). The CDR3 loop spans 15 amino acids. Trimming stripped 5 bases from V and 4 bases from J, with 18 bases between. Germline lookup yields CDR1 SGHRS and CDR2 YFSETQ. CDR3 in amino acids: CASRVAELESETQYF. The CDR3 nucleotides are TGCGCCAGCAGGGTAGCGGAGCTCGAATCAGAGACCCAGTACTTC.

The CDR3 DNA follows: TGTGCCAGCAGCTTAGTTCCACAAAGCTATGGCTACACCTTC. Translating gives CASSLVPQSYGYTF. V is TRBV7-2 and J is TRBJ1-2; D is unresolved. This CDR3 is 14 amino acids long. Deletions cut 1 base from V and 4 bases from J, with 10 bases between. Germline CDR1 is SGHTA and CDR2 is FQGNSA.

The genes are TRBV27 and TRBJ2-7; 11 bases align to TRBD2. The CDR3 runs 16 residues. V was pared by 0 bases and J by 7 bases, with 8 bases of the junction left unmatched. CDR1 is MNHEY, CDR2 SMNVEV, per germline (reference sequence). CDR3 sequence: CASSLSTASGRKEQYF. The CDR3 DNA follows: TGTGCCAGCAGTTTATCGACGGCTAGCGGGAGGAAAGAGCAGTACTTC.

The chain joins TRBV7-9 to TRBJ2-5, with no clear D. The CDR3 contains 12 residues. V lost 3 bases and J lost 5, with 7 bases in between. Germline values: CDR1 SEHNR, CDR2 FQNEAQ (reference sequence). CDR3 loop: CASSFSTETQYF. The CDR3 coding sequence is TGTGCCAGCAGCTTCAGTACTGAGACCCAGTACTTC.

This chain uses TRBV15 with TRBJ2-1; D possibly corresponds to TRBD1 (6 bases). The CDR3 spans 15 residues. V shed 1 base and J shed 8 bases, with 15 bases lying between them. In germline, CDR1 is LNHNV, CDR2 YYDKDF (reference sequence). The CDR3: CATSRASGRGHEQFF. DNA for the CDR3: TGTGCCACCAGCAGAGCGTCTGGCAGGGGTCATGAGCAGTTCTTC.

The rearrangement uses TRBV5-1 and TRBJ1-3, with 8 positions matching TRBD1. V lost 6 bases to trimming and J lost 2 bases; unmatched junction nucleotides: 7. CDR3 length: 15 amino acids. Germline V gene sequence: CDR1 SGHRS, CDR2 YFSETQ. The CDR3 nucleotides read TGCGCCAGCACCTGGACAGGGAGGGCTGGAAACACCATATATTTT. As protein: CASTWTGRAGNTIYF.

This clone was seen just once. CDR3 amino acids: CASSLAGDNYEQYF. CDR3 DNA: TGCGCCAGCAGCTTGGCCGGTGACAACTACGAGCAGTACTTC. The rearrangement joins TRBV5-1 to TRBJ2-7; D is unclear. This CDR3 is 14 amino acids long. V was pared by 0 bases and J by 3 bases, with 10 bases between. The V gene's germline CDR1 is SGHRS and CDR2 YFSETQ.

This clone was detected only once. This sequence joins TRBV28 and TRBJ1-1; D might be TRBD1 (6 bases). The CDR3 contains 18 residues. Germline CDR1 is MDHEN and CDR2 is SYDVKM. The germline V and J ends were trimmed by 4 bases and 0 bases, with 21 bases remaining between them. CDR3 protein: CASSSSSGGANMNTEAFF. The DNA for the CDR3 is TGTGCCAGCAGTTCCTCCTCTGGGGGGGCTAACATGAACACTGAAGCTTTCTTT.

The J gene is TRBJ1-1, the V gene TRBV6-4, with 7 bases aligning to TRBD1. Looked up from germline, CDR1 is MRHNA and CDR2 is SNTAGT. CDR3 size: 15 residues. V lost 5 bases to trimming and J lost 0 bases; unmatched junction nucleotides: 6. CDR3 region: CASSQDRDLNTEAFF. Here the CDR3 DNA reads TGTGCCAGCAGTCAAGACAGGGACCTGAACACTGAAGCTTTCTTT.

V usage is TRBV12-5 and J usage is TRBJ1-5; D ambiguous. The CDR3 is 15 residues long. Germline CDR1 LGHNT, CDR2 FRNRAP. The V and J ends lost 2 bases and 3 bases respectively, with 11 bases between them. The CDR3 is CASGLRPRYNQPQHF. CDR3 in DNA: TGTGCTAGTGGTTTGCGACCTCGGTACAATCAGCCCCAGCATTTT. The whole variable domain, filled in from reference TRBV12-5 and TRBJ1-5, reads DARVTQTPRHKVTEMGQEVTMRCQPILGHNTVFWYRQTMMQGLELLAYFRNRAPLDDSGMPKDRFSAEMPDATLATLKIQPSEPRDSAVYFCASGLRPRYNQPQHFGDGTRLSIL.

The chain links TRBV28 to TRBJ2-1, with D perhaps matching TRBD1 or TRBD2 (6 bases each). This CDR3 contains 14 residues. The V gene lost 4 bases and the J gene lost 8 bases, with 15 bases spanning the gap. The V gene's germline CDR1 is MDHEN and CDR2 SYDVKM. For the CDR3, the DNA is TGTGCCAGCAGTTCCGGGGGCAGCATCTATGAGCAGTTCTTC. Translating gives CASSSGGSIYEQFF.